This T cell receptor (beta chain) was found in a study of beta chain features in type 1 diabetes. The study, taken as a whole, reports: Among patients with Type 1 diabetes, TCRB CDR3s were moderately but significantly shorter in every one of the four CD4+ subsets. Cells with high TCR expression could be over-represented by cDNA sequencing.

Since all of the isolated RNA was reverse transcribed, expressed TCRB transcripts were what got sequenced. Clones were sequenced by immunoSEQ multiplex PCR, and TCRdb holds only the in-frame ones, with some missing. In the table there are some 250,000 clones, approximately 15% of which are singletons. This clone appeared a few times. Its antigen is currently unknown. The length of the CDR3 is 14 residues. Looked up from germline, CDR1 is MGHRA and CDR2 is YSYEKL. The J segment lost 5 bases and the V segment lost 4 bases, leaving 3 bases of the junction unmatched. This receptor was obtained from a man aged 30 to 39 with type 1 diabetes. The rearrangement uses TRBV4-1 and TRBJ2-3; 10 bases are shared with TRBD1. The sample comprised naive CD4+ T cells from blood. CDR3 sequence reads: CASSLGQGVDTQYF. CDR3 bases: TGCGCCAGCAGCCTTGGACAGGGGGTAGATACGCAGTATTTT.